Listed here are 25 T cell receptor beta chains from one sample, sequenced in a study of T cell responses to AZD1222 COVID-19 vaccine. Profiling relied on immunoSEQ multiplex PCR, and the TCRdb table lists in-frame clones only, not all of them. Counted here are tens of thousands of clones, about 86% occurring once; the ten biggest clones make up 5.5% to 6%. The sequenced sample was peripheral blood, obtained 28 days after the second AZD1222 dose. These receptors were obtained from an adult who received the AZD1222 COVID-19 vaccine.

The chain carries TRBV7-2 and TRBJ2-7; D remains ambiguous. The CDR3 has 14 amino acids. The germline CDR1 and CDR2 sequences are SGHTA and FQGNSA. Trimming stripped 1 base from V and 3 bases from J, with 10 bases between. The CDR3 region has the DNA TGTGCCAGCAGCTTAGGGGAAGCCCTCTACGAGCAGTACTTC. Translated, it gives CASSLGEALYEQYF.

Written as DNA, the CDR3 is TGTGCCAGCTCACCACCGGTATCTGCTGAGCAGTTCTTC. Translated: CASSPPVSAEQFF. This rearrangement joins TRBV18 to TRBJ2-1; the D is unclear. The CDR3 totals 13 residues. V lost 0 bases to trimming and J lost 9 bases, with 9 bases between them. The germline V gene has CDR1 KGHSH and CDR2 LQKENI.

The V and J genes are TRBV27 and TRBJ2-1, with D maybe TRBD1 (6 bases). CDR3 size: 14 residues. Germline assignment: CDR1 MNHEY and CDR2 SMNVEV (reference sequence). V dropped 10 bases and J dropped 3 bases, with 16 bases sitting between them. CDR3: CANKLGQYYNEQFF. In DNA form, the CDR3 reads TGTGCCAACAAACTCGGACAGTACTACAATGAGCAGTTCTTC.

The CDR3 is CASSGNTEAFF. DNA for the CDR3: TGTGCCAGCAGTGGGAACACTGAAGCTTTCTTT. The chain is built from TRBV28 and TRBJ1-1; unclear D gene. CDR1 is MDHEN, CDR2 SYDVKM, per germline. Trimming shortened V by 5 bases and J by 1 base, and 2 bases separated the two germline ends. This CDR3 is 11 amino acids long.

The chain employs TRBV19 and TRBJ2-7, with 9 bases aligning to TRBD2. The CDR3 is 14 residues long. Germline V gives CDR1 LNHDA, CDR2 SQIVND (reference sequence). The J segment lost 6 bases and the V segment lost 4 bases, leaving 7 bases of the junction unmatched. CDR3 protein: CASSTGLASGEQYF. CDR3 nucleotide sequence: TGTGCCAGTAGTACGGGACTAGCTTCGGGCGAGCAGTACTTC.

Points on this clone: Other DNA sequences in this specimen translate into the identical CDR3. Here the CDR3 reads CASSLGLAIEQFF. The CDR3 nucleotides read TGTGCCAGCAGTTTAGGGCTAGCGATTGAGCAGTTCTTC. The V and J genes are TRBV28 and TRBJ2-1; D perhaps matches TRBD2 (6 bases). Trimming removed 2 bases at V and 9 bases at J, with 11 bases between. The CDR3 contains 13 residues. The germline CDR1 and CDR2 sequences are MDHEN and SYDVKM. The whole variable domain, remainder taken from reference TRBV28 and TRBJ2-1, is DVKVTQSSRYLVKRTGEKVFLECVQDMDHENMFWYRQDPGLGLRLIYFSYDVKMKEKGDIPEGYSVSREKKERFSLILESASTNQTSMYLCASSLGLAIEQFFGPGTRLTVL.

The V call is TRBV2, the J call TRBJ1-6, with D possibly TRBD1 on 6 matching bases. The germline V gene encodes CDR1 SNHLY and CDR2 FYNNEI. V shed 3 bases and J shed 5 bases, with 17 bases lying between them. CDR3 length equals 17 residues. The CDR3: CASSEQRGGIHNSPLHF. The CDR3, as DNA: TGTGCCAGCAGTGAGCAGAGAGGGGGTATCCATAATTCACCCCTCCACTTT.

This clone turned up a few times. The rearrangement joins TRBV18 to TRBJ1-5; D gene ambiguous. The CDR3 is made up of 15 amino acids. V gave up 6 bases and J gave up 5 bases, with 17 bases separating them. CDR1 and CDR2 from the germline V gene are KGHSH and LQKENI. The CDR3 is CASSLTPGADQPQHF. CDR3 coding DNA: TGTGCCAGCTCTTTAACCCCAGGTGCTGATCAGCCCCAGCATTTT.

The CDR3 sequence is CASSSLDRDGEQYF. The CDR3 DNA is TGTGCCAGCTCCTCACTAGACAGGGATGGCGAGCAGTACTTC. The V and J genes are TRBV18 and TRBJ2-7; TRBD1 matches 7 bases. From germline, CDR1 is KGHSH and CDR2 LQKENI. The ends lost 6 bases at V and 6 bases at J; junction bases unmatched: 11. This CDR3 comprises 14 residues.

This clone was seen once. The chain has TRBV2 and TRBJ2-7; 11 positions match TRBD1. The CDR3 runs 15 residues. V lost 7 bases, J lost 3 bases, and 8 bases stayed unmatched. Germline CDR1 SNHLY, CDR2 FYNNEI. The CDR3 sequence is CASNTPGQGVYEQYF. In nucleotides, the CDR3 is TGTGCCAGCAATACCCCGGGACAGGGGGTCTACGAGCAGTACTTC.

CDR3 residues: CSASSVAGFEQYF. Written as DNA, the CDR3 is TGCAGTGCTAGTTCGGTAGCGGGATTCGAGCAGTACTTC. This chain connects TRBV20-1 to TRBJ2-7, with TRBD2 identical over 8 bases. The V segment lost 3 bases and the J segment 6 bases; nucleotides outside the gene matches: 7. The germline V gene encodes CDR1 DFQATT and CDR2 SNEGSKA (reference sequence). CDR3 length: 13 residues.

This clone showed up just a few times. The chain recombines TRBV24-1 with TRBJ2-7, with D perhaps matching TRBD1 (6 bases). Germline CDR1 reads KGHDR; CDR2 reads SFDVKD. The CDR3 has 12 amino acids. V lost 4 bases, J lost 4 bases, and 7 bases lay in between. Here the CDR3 reads CATSERGYEQYF. CDR3 DNA sequence: TGTGCCACCAGTGAAAGGGGGTACGAGCAGTACTTC.

The chain uses TRBV25-1 and TRBJ1-2; 10 positions match TRBD1. V trimming: 6 bases; J trimming: 8 bases; junction bases outside the gene matches: 9. From germline, CDR1 is MGHDK and CDR2 SYGVNS. The CDR3 totals 14 residues. CDR3: CASSSPGQGKGYTF. As DNA, the CDR3 is TGTGCCAGCAGCTCTCCGGGACAGGGGAAAGGCTACACCTTC.

The V call is TRBV11-2, the J call TRBJ2-2, with 7 bases that match TRBD2. This CDR3 comprises 16 residues. The V segment lost 2 bases and the J segment 6 bases; nucleotides outside the gene matches: 9. The germline CDR1 and CDR2 sequences are SGHAT and FQNNGV. The CDR3 sequence is CASSLRPAAGAGELFF. CDR3 sequence (DNA): TGTGCCAGCAGCTTAAGGCCGGCTGCGGGGGCCGGGGAGCTGTTTTTT.

The chain employs TRBV3-1 (or the pseudogene TRBV3-2) and TRBJ2-1, with 10 bases that match TRBD2. The germline V gene encodes CDR1 LGHDT and CDR2 YNNKEL (reference sequence). The CDR3 is made up of 16 amino acids. V dropped 1 base and J dropped 4; count of bases not matched to a gene: 4. CDR3 DNA sequence: TGTGCCAGCAGCCAAGGCGGTAGCGGGGGGTACAATGAGCAGTTCTTC. It yields the protein CASSQGGSGGYNEQFF.

CDR3 region: CASSLDRVAEAFF. CDR3 sequence (DNA): TGTGCCAGCTCACTGGACAGGGTCGCTGAAGCTTTCTTT. The rearrangement uses TRBV18 and TRBJ1-1, with 8 nucleotides matching TRBD1. The V and J ends lost 4 bases and 6 bases, in that order; junction bases with no gene match: 4. The CDR3 loop spans 13 amino acids. Per the germline V gene, CDR1 is KGHSH and CDR2 is LQKENI.

The chain is built from TRBV28 and TRBJ1-1; D possibly corresponds to TRBD1 (6 bases). The CDR3 covers 13 residues. Per germline, CDR1 MDHEN and CDR2 SYDVKM. V was cut by 6 bases and J by 8 bases, with 16 bases left in between. The CDR3 protein is CASSQGGRGEAFF. The CDR3 DNA reads as TGTGCCAGCAGCCAAGGGGGGAGGGGCGAAGCTTTCTTT.

The V call is TRBV4-1, the J call TRBJ2-6; D is unresolved. The CDR3 loop spans 13 amino acids. The V gene lost 1 base and the J gene lost 4 bases, with 2 bases spanning the gap. The germline V gene encodes CDR1 MGHRA and CDR2 YSYEKL. Written as DNA, the CDR3 is TGCGCCAGCAGCCAAGGAGGGGCCAACGTCCTGACTTTC. Protein sequence: CASSQGGANVLTF.

This clone was seen a handful of times. V usage is TRBV19 and J usage is TRBJ2-7, with TRBD2 matching over 9 bases. V was pared by 4 bases and J by 2 bases, with 0 bases of the junction left unmatched. The germline gives CDR1 LNHDA, CDR2 SQIVND (reference sequence). This CDR3 has 13 residues. The CDR3 loop is CASSTSGAYEQYF. In DNA form, the CDR3 reads TGTGCCAGTAGTACTAGCGGGGCCTACGAGCAGTACTTC.

The rearrangement uses TRBV6-5 and TRBJ1-3, with D tentatively TRBD1 (6 bases). Germline V gene data show CDR1 as MNHEY and CDR2 as SVGAGI. Trimming cost V 6 bases and J 0 bases, with 9 bases left between them. The CDR3 extends over 14 amino acids. CDR3 in DNA: TGTGCCAGCAGGACAGGAGGCTCTGGAAACACCATATATTTT. This codes for CASRTGGSGNTIYF.

J is TRBJ1-3 and V is TRBV7-2, with 11 bases that match TRBD1. The CDR3 has 17 amino acids. The V and J ends lost 1 base and 1 base, in that order; junction bases with no gene match: 3. Germline CDR1 reads SGHTA; CDR2 reads FQGNSA. This CDR3 reads CASSLVGTGGSGNTIYF. Written as DNA, the CDR3 is TGTGCCAGCAGCTTAGTCGGGACAGGGGGTTCTGGAAACACCATATATTTT. The whole variable domain, remainder taken from reference TRBV7-2 and TRBJ1-3, is GAGVSQSPSNKVTEKGKDVELRCDPISGHTALYWYRQSLGQGLEFLIYFQGNSAPDKSGLPSDRFSAERTGGSVSTLTIQRTQQEDSAVYLCASSLVGTGGSGNTIYFGEGSWLTVV.

The chain couples TRBV19 to TRBJ1-2, with 7 bases that match TRBD1. Looked up from germline, CDR1 is LNHDA and CDR2 is SQIVND (reference sequence). This CDR3 spans 14 amino acids. Losses at the gene ends were 5 bases for V and 2 bases for J; bases not matched to a gene: 5. The CDR3: CASSPRGQNYGYTF. CDR3 nucleotides: TGTGCCAGTAGTCCGAGGGGACAGAACTATGGCTACACCTTC. Complete variable domain (other parts from reference TRBV19 and TRBJ1-2): DGGITQSPKYLFRKEGQNVTLSCEQNLNHDAMYWYRQDPGQGLRLIYYSQIVNDFQKGDIAEGYSVSREKKESFPLTVTSAQKNPTAFYLCASSPRGQNYGYTFGSGTRLTVV.

The chain combines TRBV27 with TRBJ2-3; 9 nucleotides agree with TRBD1. Germline lookup yields CDR1 MNHEY and CDR2 SMNVEV (reference sequence). J lost 3 bases, V lost 7 bases, and 2 bases had no gene match. The CDR3 covers 13 residues. The CDR3 sequence is CASTGTGTDTQYF. The CDR3 DNA follows: TGTGCCAGCACCGGGACAGGGACAGATACGCAGTATTTT.

V is TRBV5-1 and J is TRBJ2-1, with a possible D match to TRBD2 (6 bases). Trimming shortened V by 4 bases and J by 8 bases, and 19 bases separated the two germline ends. The CDR3 is made up of 15 amino acids. Germline V gene sequence: CDR1 SGHRS, CDR2 YFSETQ. CDR3 in DNA: TGCGCCAGCAGCACAGCCGGGAGCTCGGTATATGAGCAGTTCTTC. Protein sequence: CASSTAGSSVYEQFF.

The rearrangement joins TRBV2 to TRBJ1-2; D is undetermined. Deletions cut 8 bases from V and 4 bases from J, with 8 bases between. The CDR3 has 11 amino acids. Germline V gives CDR1 SNHLY, CDR2 FYNNEI. The CDR3 DNA reads as TGTGCCAGCCAGGTTGGCTATGGCTACACCTTC. This codes for CASQVGYGYTF.